These 21 T cell receptor beta chains were all obtained from the same sample, sequenced in a study of T cell repertoires in cytomegalovirus infection. TCRdb independently ran MiXCR on the reads; one entry per CDR3 protein. This table holds roughly 720,000 distinct CDR3 sequences, 35% found once. Sequenced material: PBMCs. These receptors all stem from a human donor in good health (CMV status not recorded). Some clones in this sample may be carry-over from other donors' samples.

The chain carries TRBV27 and TRBJ2-7; TRBD1 aligns across 9 bases. Germline V gives CDR1 MNHEY, CDR2 SMNVEV (reference sequence). Trimming at V came to 5 bases and at J to 7 bases, leaving 12 bases not matched to a gene. The CDR3 is 15 amino acids. CDR3 residues: CASSAGTGTPWEQYF. In DNA, the CDR3 is TGTGCCAGCAGTGCCGGGACAGGGACCCCTTGGGAGCAGTACTTC.

This clonotype occurred once. This may be a read error, as it is one base from a much larger clone. The rearrangement joins TRBV7-3 to TRBJ2-1, with D perhaps matching TRBD1 (6 bases). From germline, CDR1 is SGHTA and CDR2 FQGTGA. The V and J ends lost 5 bases and 6 bases respectively, with 14 bases between them. The CDR3 consists of 14 residues. CDR3 sequence (DNA): TGTGCCAGCAGCCCATCGGGACATATCAATGAGCAGTTCTTC. Its protein is CASSPSGHINEQFF.

In its sample, this clonotype was seen a few times. This chain connects TRBV28 to TRBJ2-7; the D gene is possibly TRBD2 (5 bases). The V gene's germline CDR1 is MDHEN and CDR2 SYDVKM. The germline V and J ends were trimmed by 6 bases and 4 bases, with 10 bases remaining between them. The CDR3 has 12 amino acids. Here the CDR3 reads CASRHRGYEQYF. CDR3 DNA sequence: TGTGCCAGCAGGCATCGGGGTTACGAGCAGTACTTC.

The chain employs TRBV7-9 and TRBJ1-2; 8 bases match TRBD1. The CDR3 is 22 residues long. With 7 bases clipped from V and 3 bases from J, the junction kept 31 bases outside the gene matches. CDR1 SEHNR and CDR2 FQNEAQ come from the germline V gene (reference sequence). The CDR3 reads CASNYSPGGGGGGPNSDYGYTF. The DNA for the CDR3 is TGTGCCAGCAACTACTCCCCAGGGGGCGGAGGAGGGGGACCGAATTCGGACTATGGCTACACCTTC.

The rearrangement links TRBV10-2 to TRBJ2-7, with D possibly matching TRBD1 (5 bases). Germline loops: CDR1 WSHSY, CDR2 SAAADI. The ends were cut back, 2 bases at V and 0 bases at J, with 11 bases in the middle. This CDR3 region has 15 residues. The CDR3 region is CASSELGVDSYEQYF. The CDR3 DNA reads as TGCGCCAGCAGTGAGCTAGGGGTTGACTCCTACGAGCAGTACTTC.

This clonotype occurred once. This rearrangement joins TRBV5-6 to TRBJ1-2; 8 bases are shared with TRBD1. CDR1 and CDR2 (germline): SGHDT, YYEEEE. The CDR3 totals 15 residues. Trimming at V came to 0 bases and at J to 2 bases, leaving 3 bases not matched to a gene. In DNA, the CDR3 is TGTGCCAGCAGCTTGGGGGGGACAGGCAACTATGGCTACACCTTC. Its translation is CASSLGGTGNYGYTF.

A few counts support this clonotype. V gene TRBV19 combines with J gene TRBJ1-1; D call uncertain. This CDR3 has 13 amino acids. Per germline, CDR1 LNHDA and CDR2 SQIVND (reference sequence). V lost 3 bases to trimming and J lost 5 bases, with 10 bases between them. This chain's CDR3 is CASSIAGWTEAFF. In nucleotides, the CDR3 is TGTGCCAGTAGTATTGCAGGTTGGACTGAAGCTTTCTTT.

This clonotype was detected a few times. This chain connects TRBV4-1 to TRBJ2-7, with 12 nucleotides matching TRBD2. Germline V gives CDR1 MGHRA, CDR2 YSYEKL. The CDR3 loop spans 16 amino acids. Trimming took 5 bases from V and 1 from J; bases not matched to a gene: 6. The CDR3 region has the DNA TGCGCCAGCAGCTTCCCGACTAGCGGGGGTTCCTACGAGCAGTACTTC. Translating gives CASSFPTSGGSYEQYF.

The chain has TRBV27 and TRBJ1-5; D unclear. Trimming removed 0 bases at V and 0 bases at J, with 9 bases between. Germline-derived CDR1 and CDR2 are MNHEY and SMNVEV (reference sequence). This CDR3 is built from 16 residues. For the CDR3, the DNA is TGTGCCAGCAGTTTATCGCTCGCACATAGCAATCAGCCCCAGCATTTT. This codes for CASSLSLAHSNQPQHF.

The V gene is TRBV28, the J gene TRBJ1-2, with a tentative D call TRBD1 (5 bases). CDR3 length equals 14 residues. Trimming removed 7 bases from V and 5 bases from J, with 17 bases in between. Germline loops: CDR1 MDHEN, CDR2 SYDVKM. This CDR3 reads CASKGSHWGYGYTF. The CDR3, as DNA: TGTGCCAGCAAAGGCAGCCACTGGGGGTATGGCTACACCTTC.

A few counts support this clonotype. V and J are TRBV28 and TRBJ1-1; D may be TRBD1 (6 bases). V was shortened by 2 bases and J by 9 bases, with 10 bases between the two germline ends. Germline values: CDR1 MDHEN, CDR2 SYDVKM. The CDR3 spans 12 residues. In DNA form, the CDR3 reads TGTGCCAGCAGTTTAGGGACACTAAAAGCTTTCTTT. It translates to CASSLGTLKAFF.

This clonotype showed up just a few times. The chain couples TRBV2 to TRBJ1-5; 8 bases map to TRBD1. The V and J ends lost 6 bases and 5 bases, in that order; junction bases with no gene match: 9. CDR1 and CDR2 (germline): SNHLY, FYNNEI. The length of the CDR3 is 15 residues. The CDR3 coding sequence is TGTGCCAGCAGCCCCGGACAGGGAACCTATCAGCCCCAGCATTTT. Translating gives CASSPGQGTYQPQHF.

This clonotype has only a few counts. The J gene is TRBJ1-6, the V gene TRBV11-1; 8 bases align to TRBD1. Trimming removed 5 bases from V and 10 bases from J; junction bases left unmatched: 7. Germline-derived CDR1 and CDR2 are SGHAT and FQDESV (reference sequence). The CDR3 covers 14 residues. The CDR3 DNA is TGTGCCAGCAGCAAAGGGACAGGCTTCTCACCCCTCCACTTT. It specifies CASSKGTGFSPLHF.

The rearrangement links TRBV12-3 or TRBV12-4 to TRBJ2-1, with 9 bases identical to TRBD1. The CDR3 is 15 amino acids. V shed 6 bases and J 5 bases; nucleotides not matched to a gene: 8. The CDR3 coding sequence is TGTGCCAGCAGCCAGACAGGGGGAAAGAACAATGAGCAGTTCTTC. It codes for CASSQTGGKNNEQFF.

This clonotype was picked up a small number of times. The rearrangement links TRBV11-2 to TRBJ1-4; D ambiguous. CDR3 length equals 16 residues. V lost 2 bases, J lost 1 base, and 11 bases lay in between. CDR1 SGHAT and CDR2 FQNNGV come from the germline V gene. The CDR3 reads CASSLFSSRTNEKLFF. CDR3 coding DNA: TGTGCCAGCAGCTTATTCAGCAGCAGAACTAATGAAAAACTGTTTTTT.

V and J are TRBV7-2 and TRBJ1-1; 10 positions agree with TRBD1. The CDR3 is made up of 14 amino acids. Trimming at V came to 2 bases and at J to 11 bases, leaving 8 bases not matched to a gene. Germline CDR1 and CDR2: SGHTA and FQGNSA. This CDR3 reads CASSLMIGTGVAFF. The CDR3 region has the DNA TGTGCCAGCAGCTTAATGATCGGGACAGGGGTGGCTTTCTTT.

CDR3 in amino acids: CASTHGPTYSPLHF. In nucleotides, the CDR3 is TGTGCCAGCACCCATGGGCCTACTTATTCACCCCTCCACTTT. V and J are TRBV12-3 or TRBV12-4 and TRBJ1-6; D is undetermined. V shed 7 bases and J shed 8 bases, with 15 bases lying between them. The CDR3 covers 14 residues.

This clonotype showed up just a few times. Mismatch with germline at one junction end may stem from a read error. The chain recombines TRBV6-5 with TRBJ2-1, with 12 positions matching TRBD2. CDR1 is MNHEY, CDR2 SVGAGI, per germline. The CDR3 is 15 amino acids. In DNA form, the CDR3 reads TGTGCCAGCAGCCCCGGGACTAGCGGGTACATTGAGCAGTTCTTC. Protein sequence: CASSPGTSGYIEQFF.

This clonotype was found a few times. The J gene is TRBJ2-7, the V gene TRBV7-9, with 11 bases aligning to TRBD1. V lost 5 bases to trimming and J lost 6 bases; unmatched junction nucleotides: 6. CDR3 length: 14 residues. The germline gives CDR1 SEHNR, CDR2 FQNEAQ (reference sequence). The CDR3, as DNA: TGTGCCAGCAGCCTCGGACAGGGGGCGATCGAGCAGTACTTC. This codes for CASSLGQGAIEQYF.

This clonotype appeared a few times. The V call is TRBV6-5, the J call TRBJ1-1; D is unclear. CDR1 is MNHEY, CDR2 SVGAGI, per germline. There are 14 residues in the CDR3. Trimming shortened V by 7 bases and J by 1 base, and 13 bases separated the two germline ends. The CDR3 DNA sequence: TGTGCCAGCACCGTAACTGGACCGAACACTGAAGCTTTCTTT. Translating it yields CASTVTGPNTEAFF.

This chain connects TRBV6-1 to TRBJ2-6; TRBD2 is a possible D gene (5 bases). Per the germline V gene, CDR1 is MNHNS and CDR2 is SASEGT. Trimming shortened V by 8 bases and J by 2 bases, and 7 bases separated the two germline ends. This CDR3 region has 13 residues. CDR3 DNA sequence: TGTGCCAGCGGGGAGACTGGGGCCAACGTCCTGACTTTC. It translates to CASGETGANVLTF.